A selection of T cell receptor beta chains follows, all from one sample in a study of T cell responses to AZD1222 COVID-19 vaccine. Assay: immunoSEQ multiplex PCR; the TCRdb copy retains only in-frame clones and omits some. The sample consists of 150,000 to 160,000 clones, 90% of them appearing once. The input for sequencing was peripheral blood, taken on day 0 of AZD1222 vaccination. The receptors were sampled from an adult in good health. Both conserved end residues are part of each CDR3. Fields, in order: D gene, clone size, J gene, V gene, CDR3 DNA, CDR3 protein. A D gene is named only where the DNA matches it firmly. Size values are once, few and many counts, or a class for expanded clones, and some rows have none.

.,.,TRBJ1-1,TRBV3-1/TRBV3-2,TGTGCCAGCAGCATTGTCCTTGTGACAATGAACACTGAAGCTTTCTTT,CASSIVLVTMNTEAFF
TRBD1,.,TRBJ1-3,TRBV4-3,TGCGCCAGCAGCCAAGAGTGGGTAGAGGGGGCAGCAGGAAACACCATATATTTT,CASSQEWVEGAAGNTIYF
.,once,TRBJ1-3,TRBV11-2,TGTGCCAGCAGCGCCATTCAGGGGAGCTCTGGAAACACCATATATTTT,CASSAIQGSSGNTIYF
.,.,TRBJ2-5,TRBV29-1,TGCAGCGTTAGAAAGGCAGAAGAGACCCAGTACTTC,CSVRKAEETQYF
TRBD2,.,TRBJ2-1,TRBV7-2,TGTGCCAGCAGTCAAGCTGGGACTAGCTCCTACAATGAGCAGTTCTTC,CASSQAGTSSYNEQFF
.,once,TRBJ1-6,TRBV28,TGTGCCAGCAGTCCTGAGTCGAACGGGGGTTGGAATTCACCCCTCCACTTT,CASSPESNGGWNSPLHF
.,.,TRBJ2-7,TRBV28,TGTGCCAGCAGTTTAAACTACGAGCAGTACTTC,CASSLNYEQYF
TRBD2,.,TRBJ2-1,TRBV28,TGTGCCAGCACAGGAACTAGCGGGAGTCTCAATGAGCAGTTCTTC,CASTGTSGSLNEQFF
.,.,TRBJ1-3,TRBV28,TGTGCCAGCAGTTTCCCCGGAAACACCATATATTTT,CASSFPGNTIYF
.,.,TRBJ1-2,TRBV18,TGTGCCAGCTCACCCAGGTCAGGCGACTATGGCTACACCTTC,CASSPRSGDYGYTF
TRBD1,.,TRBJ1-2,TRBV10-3,TGTGCCATCAGCGGCGGCTCGACAGGGGGCGACTATGGCTACACCTTC,CAISGGSTGGDYGYTF
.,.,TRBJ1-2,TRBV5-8,TGTGCCAGCAGCCCGCGGGCTAACTATGGCTACACCTTC,CASSPRANYGYTF
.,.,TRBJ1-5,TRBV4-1,TGCGCCAGCAGTTTGCTATGGGATAGCAATCAGCCCCAGCATTTT,CASSLLWDSNQPQHF
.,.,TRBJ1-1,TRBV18,TGTGCCAGCTCACCAATTTCACCGAACACTGAAGCTTTCTTT,CASSPISPNTEAFF